A selection of T cell receptor beta chains follows, all from one sample in a study of T cells in tumors after PD-1 blockade. Produced via immunoSEQ multiplex PCR; TCRdb's table is partial and in-frame only. Among roughly 49,000 clones listed, 65% to 85% were seen once. Here the sequenced sample was PBMCs, taken before anti-PD-1 treatment. All receptors derive from a human donor with basal cell carcinoma. CDR3s include the opening cysteine and the closing phenylalanine or tryptophan. The order of the fields is V gene, J gene, D gene, CDR3 protein. The D gene is left open where the match is weak.

>TRBV2|TRBJ1-1|TRBD1
CASSLDRDRGAFF
>TRBV25-1|TRBJ2-7|NA
CASSEAGGSYEQYF
>TRBV28|TRBJ2-5|TRBD1
CASSPRQGGGQETQYF
>TRBV28|TRBJ2-7|TRBD1
CASRGGTGGTEQYF
>TRBV5-1|TRBJ2-7|TRBD2
CASTTLAGGDPYEQYF
>TRBV2|TRBJ2-7|TRBD2
CASSGLAGGDYEQYF
>TRBV19|TRBJ2-1|NA
CATSDTIYNEQFF
>TRBV6-2/TRBV6-3|TRBJ2-7|NA
CASSSADRYEQYF
>TRBV30|TRBJ2-5|NA
CAWSLKETQYF
>TRBV21-1|TRBJ2-3|NA
CASSTAGTSKTDTQYF
>TRBV9|TRBJ1-2|TRBD1
CASSVVFRDRGRRMDGYTF
>TRBV10-3|TRBJ1-6|TRBD1
CATTHRGLGDSPLHF
>TRBV5-1|TRBJ2-3|NA
CASSASPADTQYF
>TRBV3-1/TRBV3-2|TRBJ1-4|TRBD1
CASSPRDRVEKLFF
>TRBV5-1|TRBJ2-7|TRBD1
CASSLRTGNEQYF
>TRBV10-3|TRBJ2-7|NA
CASQGGDSYEQYF
>TRBV30|TRBJ1-4|NA
CAWRVRGSPNEKLFF
>TRBV6-6|TRBJ1-4|NA
CASRTAFPTNEKLFF
>TRBV25-1|TRBJ2-2|TRBD1
CASRTQRQGNTGELFF
>TRBV3-1/TRBV3-2|TRBJ2-5|TRBD2
CASSQALGGGTQYF
>TRBV5-1|TRBJ1-6|TRBD1
CASSSGTGRLNSPLHF
>TRBV5-5|TRBJ2-7|NA
CASSPVRGSYEQYF
>TRBV19|TRBJ1-1|TRBD1
CASTGLDRMNTEAFF
>TRBV5-1|TRBJ2-7|TRBD1
CASSLGGTGVGDEQYF
>TRBV2|TRBJ1-1|NA
CASVWTSNTEAFF
>TRBV2|TRBJ1-5|NA
CASTPTGPNQPQHF
>TRBV7-9|TRBJ2-1|NA
CASSPEVFEQFF
>TRBV6-6|TRBJ2-7|TRBD1
CASSYPGQGSYEQYF